The 24 T cell receptor beta chains reported below all come from one sample, sequenced in a study of T-cell memory formation after mild COVID-19. TCRdb reanalysed the 5' RACE reads using MiXCR and keeps one entry per CDR3 protein. The table has 150,000 or so distinct CDR3 sequences, 11% seen once. The sequencing input was PBMCs or a T cell subset sorted from them (not recorded which). Receptors were obtained from a man aged 18 to 30 who had mild COVID-19 (a few samples of this study predate the infection). Cell type and time point are not known.

The rearrangement uses TRBV20-1 and TRBJ1-5; possible D gene TRBD1, 5 bases. The V and J ends lost 6 bases and 8 bases respectively, with 14 bases between them. The CDR3 is 12 residues long. Germline assignment: CDR1 DFQATT and CDR2 SNEGSKA (reference sequence). CDR3 sequence (DNA): TGCAGTGCCAGGGACGTCGTCGAGCCCCAGCATTTT. Amino acid sequence: CSARDVVEPQHF.

This chain's CDR3 is CASSIHSRTLGAFF. CDR3 bases: TGTGCCAGTAGTATCCACAGTAGGACTCTCGGAGCTTTCTTT. This chain joins TRBV19 and TRBJ1-1; no reliable D call. There are 14 residues in the CDR3. The V and J ends lost 3 bases and 10 bases respectively, with 18 bases between them. CDR1 is LNHDA, CDR2 SQIVND, per germline (reference sequence).

The V gene is TRBV12-3 or TRBV12-4, the J gene TRBJ2-2, with TRBD1 matching over 9 bases. The ends lost 3 bases at V and 5 bases at J; junction bases unmatched: 13. This CDR3 is 18 amino acids long. CDR3 in amino acids: CASSLGHPGQGRTGELFF. In DNA form, the CDR3 reads TGTGCCAGCAGTTTGGGACACCCGGGACAGGGAAGGACCGGGGAGCTGTTTTTT.

The V call is TRBV5-4, the J call TRBJ1-2; 10 nucleotides agree with TRBD1. CDR1 is SGHNT and CDR2 is YYREEE in the germline V gene (reference sequence). Losses at the gene ends were 4 bases for V and 6 bases for J; bases not matched to a gene: 12. The CDR3 is 16 residues long. The CDR3: CASSVWTGTGEDGYTF. The CDR3 nucleotides read TGTGCCAGCAGCGTCTGGACCGGGACAGGGGAGGATGGCTACACCTTC.

This clonotype has at least ten counts. The junction differs from germline at one of its ends, possibly a read error. V gene TRBV12-3 or TRBV12-4 combines with J gene TRBJ2-1; 9 nucleotides agree with TRBD2. This CDR3 spans 12 amino acids. The CDR3 sequence is CASSFQAGGLGF. Here the CDR3 DNA reads TGTGCCAGCAGTTTCCAAGCGGGGGGACTTGGTTTC.

The rearrangement uses TRBV13 and TRBJ2-2, with D perhaps matching TRBD2 (5 bases). With 6 bases removed from V and 5 bases from J, the gap between germline ends came to 19 bases. Germline V gene data show CDR1 as PRHDT and CDR2 as FYEKMQ (reference sequence). The CDR3 covers 16 residues. The CDR3 bases are TGTGCCAGCAGTCCTCAACGGGGTATGGTAACCGGGGAGCTGTTTTTT. Encoded protein: CASSPQRGMVTGELFF.

The chain recombines TRBV6-2 or TRBV6-3 with TRBJ2-1; tentatively, D is TRBD1 (5 bases). The germline gives CDR1 MNHEY, CDR2 SVGEGT. V lost 6 bases and J 6 bases, leaving 18 bases between the germline ends. CDR3 length: 15 residues. CDR3 residues: CASSPWGLQGNEQFF. The CDR3 DNA reads TGTGCCAGCAGCCCGTGGGGCCTTCAGGGCAATGAGCAGTTCTTC.

The chain uses TRBV7-9 and TRBJ1-2, with D possibly matching TRBD1 (6 bases). Germline V CDR1 and CDR2: SEHNR, FQNEAQ (reference sequence). Trimming removed 5 bases at V and 7 bases at J, with 23 bases between. This CDR3 comprises 16 residues. The CDR3 DNA is TGTGCCAGCAGCCCTCGGATGGGGGCAGCTTTATTTGGCTACACCTTC. This codes for CASSPRMGAALFGYTF. The entire variable domain, with the rest obtained from reference TRBV7-9 and TRBJ1-2, is as follows: DTGVSQNPRHKITKRGQNVTFRCDPISEHNRLYWYRQTLGQGPEFLTYFQNEAQLEKSRLLSDRFSAERPKGSFSTLEIQRTEQGDSAMYLCASSPRMGAALFGYTFGSGTRLTVV.

The V call is TRBV2, the J call TRBJ1-4, with D unresolved. This CDR3 has 12 amino acids. Deletions cut 0 bases from V and 11 bases from J, with 7 bases between. CDR1 is SNHLY and CDR2 is FYNNEI in the germline V gene. Here the CDR3 reads CASSEALGKLFF. The CDR3 DNA is TGTGCCAGCAGTGAAGCTCTAGGGAAACTGTTTTTT.

This chain uses TRBV28 with TRBJ1-5; TRBD1 agrees at 9 bases. The CDR3 is made up of 16 amino acids. J was trimmed by 6 bases and V by 1 base; bases with no gene match: 7. Per the germline V gene, CDR1 is MDHEN and CDR2 is SYDVKM. Here the CDR3 reads CASSLLGTGRFQPQHF. In DNA, the CDR3 is TGTGCCAGCAGTTTATTAGGGACAGGGCGTTTTCAGCCCCAGCATTTT.

In its sample, this clonotype was seen a few times. The rearrangement links TRBV4-1 to TRBJ2-3, with TRBD2 as a possible D gene (5 bases). Per the germline V gene, CDR1 is MGHRA and CDR2 is YSYEKL. Trimming cost V 4 bases and J 2 bases, with 19 bases left between them. There are 17 residues in the CDR3. CDR3 region: CASSPMRTGFDTDTQYF. CDR3 in DNA: TGCGCCAGCAGCCCTATGAGGACGGGGTTTGACACAGATACGCAGTATTTT.

This clonotype was seen more than once but under ten times. V and J are TRBV5-1 and TRBJ2-7; TRBD1 matches 7 bases. The J segment lost 0 bases and the V segment lost 4 bases, leaving 4 bases of the junction unmatched. This CDR3 has 14 amino acids. Germline loops: CDR1 SGHRS, CDR2 YFSETQ. CDR3 in DNA: TGCGCCAGCAGCCCTCGGGACAGCTCCTACGAGCAGTACTTC. Translating it yields CASSPRDSSYEQYF.

The sample holds many counts of this clonotype. V is TRBV5-5 and J is TRBJ1-2, with 9 bases lining up with TRBD1. This CDR3 has 13 amino acids. The junction had 6 bases not matched to a gene; V was cut back by 4 bases and J by 8 bases. The germline V gene encodes CDR1 SGHKS and CDR2 YYEKEE (reference sequence). CDR3 nucleotide sequence: TGTGCCAGCAGCACAACAGGGGGCGGAGGCTACACCTTC. Protein product: CASSTTGGGGYTF.

This clonotype was seen a handful of times. The genes are TRBV6-6 and TRBJ1-5, with 7 bases aligning to TRBD1. Losses at the gene ends were 2 bases for V and 2 bases for J; bases not matched to a gene: 6. The germline gives CDR1 MNHNY, CDR2 SVGAGI (reference sequence). CDR3 length: 16 amino acids. CDR3 nucleotide sequence: TGTGCCAGCAGTTACCCAACAGGGGAAGGCAATCAGCCCCAGCATTTT. Amino acids: CASSYPTGEGNQPQHF.

The CDR3: CASSQDSGQVGEQYF. The CDR3 coding sequence is TGCGCCAGCAGCCAAGATTCGGGGCAAGTCGGCGAGCAGTACTTC. The V and J genes are TRBV4-1 and TRBJ2-7; perhaps D is TRBD1 or TRBD2 (5 bases each). With 0 bases removed from V and 6 bases from J, the gap between germline ends came to 15 bases. Germline V gene lookup returns CDR1 MGHRA and CDR2 YSYEKL. This CDR3 comprises 15 residues.

The chain recombines TRBV7-8 with TRBJ2-3, with 10 bases aligning to TRBD2. V lost 5 bases and J lost 8; bases outside the gene matches: 10. The CDR3 has 15 amino acids. Germline V lookup: CDR1 SGHVS, CDR2 FQNEAQ. The CDR3 bases are TGTGCCAGCAGCCAAAGCGGGGGGGGCACGGGTACGCAGTATTTT. Its protein is CASSQSGGGTGTQYF.

This clonotype turned up a few times. This chain links TRBV20-1 with TRBJ1-2, with D perhaps TRBD1 (5 bases). The CDR3 is 14 residues long. V was shortened by 2 bases and J by 8 bases, with 18 bases between the two germline ends. In germline, CDR1 is DFQATT, CDR2 SNEGSKA (reference sequence). The CDR3 DNA reads as TGCAGTGCTAGACCCACAGGTCGACTAGGGGGCTACACCTTC. It codes for CSARPTGRLGGYTF.

This chain connects TRBV6-1 to TRBJ2-2; a weak D match, TRBD2 (5 bases). Germline CDR1 MNHNS, CDR2 SASEGT. The CDR3 loop spans 16 amino acids. V was cut by 2 bases and J by 3 bases, with 13 bases left in between. In DNA form, the CDR3 reads TGTGCCAGCAGTGAACGGGCTAGCCGATACACCGGGGAGCTGTTTTTT. Its protein product is CASSERASRYTGELFF.

The chain recombines TRBV12-3 or TRBV12-4 with TRBJ1-2; 9 nucleotides align to TRBD1. The CDR3 is made up of 16 amino acids. V shed 1 base, J shed 5 bases, and the junction held 8 bases outside the gene matches. The CDR3 DNA follows: TGTGCCAGCAGTTTAGTACGGGACAGGGAATGGTATGGCTACACCTTC. This encodes CASSLVRDREWYGYTF.

This clonotype has more than one count but fewer than ten. The chain employs TRBV12-3 or TRBV12-4 and TRBJ2-3, with 11 bases lining up with TRBD2. The junction had 6 bases not matched to a gene; V was cut back by 6 bases and J by 4 bases. The CDR3 extends over 15 amino acids. The CDR3 coding sequence is TGTGCCAGCAGACTTAGCGGGGGGGCCGCAGATACGCAGTATTTT. It specifies CASRLSGGAADTQYF.

This clonotype has more than one count but fewer than ten. The chain combines TRBV28 with TRBJ1-5; 7 nucleotides align to TRBD1. Trimming cost V 6 bases and J 4 bases; bases outside gene matches: 6. Germline V gives CDR1 MDHEN, CDR2 SYDVKM. The CDR3 sequence is 14 residues long. The CDR3 sequence is CASRGDRGNQPQHF. CDR3 DNA sequence: TGTGCCAGCAGGGGGGACAGAGGGAATCAGCCCCAGCATTTT.

The chain combines TRBV6-5 with TRBJ1-2; tentative D call: TRBD1 (5 bases). The length of the CDR3 is 16 residues. Trimming removed 9 bases from V and 4 bases from J, with 24 bases in between. Germline V gene data show CDR1 as MNHEY and CDR2 as SVGAGI. CDR3 amino acids: CARTVVKGAFLYGYTF. CDR3 in DNA: TGTGCCAGGACCGTTGTGAAAGGGGCATTTCTCTATGGCTACACCTTC.

This chain uses TRBV7-2 with TRBJ2-3, with D hard to call. The CDR3 spans 13 residues. V dropped 5 bases and J dropped 6 bases, with 12 bases sitting between them. The germline V gene has CDR1 SGHTA and CDR2 FQGNSA. CDR3 amino acids: CASSVLPPDTQYF. Here the CDR3 DNA reads TGTGCCAGCAGCGTTCTACCTCCGGATACGCAGTATTTT.

This clonotype was counted many times. CDR3 bases: TGCAGTGCTCCAAAGAGGGACCCCTACGAGCAGTACGTC. This gives the protein CSAPKRDPYEQYV. This chain uses TRBV20-1 with TRBJ2-7; the D gene could be TRBD1 or TRBD2 (5 bases each). The CDR3 totals 13 residues. From germline, CDR1 is DFQATT and CDR2 SNEGSKA (reference sequence). Between the trimmed V and J ends, which lost 5 bases and 2 bases, there was a span of 13 bases.